This TCR beta chain comes out of a study of T cells in Graves' hyperthyroidism and ophthalmopathy. With 3 bases removed from V and 7 bases from J, the gap between germline ends came to 12 bases. Germline CDR1 LNHDA, CDR2 SQIVND (reference sequence). The CDR3 length is 13 residues. The source material, RNA transcripts, was used to amplify TCR beta CDR3 regions. When the TCR CDR3 underwent first-round RT-PCR, the HTBI primer set was used. One entry per CDR3 protein results from TCRdb running MiXCR on the multiplex PCR reads. Of some 250,000 distinct CDR3 sequences in the sample, roughly 15% are singletons; the top ten hold 30%.

This chain links TRBV19 with TRBJ1-1; no reliable D call. This TCR came from a woman in her 50s with Graves' hyperthyroidism that later progressed to Graves' ophthalmopathy. Sequenced material: blood. CDR3 bases: TGTGCCAGTAGTATTCGGTCAGGTGGTGAAGCTTTCTTT. Translating it yields CASSIRSGGEAFF. The full variable domain, in which reference TRBV19 and TRBJ1-1 provide the parts outside the CDR3, is DGGITQSPKYLFRKEGQNVTLSCEQNLNHDAMYWYRQDPGQGLRLIYYSQIVNDFQKGDIAEGYSVSREKKESFPLTVTSAQKNPTAFYLCASSIRSGGEAFFGQGTRLTVV.